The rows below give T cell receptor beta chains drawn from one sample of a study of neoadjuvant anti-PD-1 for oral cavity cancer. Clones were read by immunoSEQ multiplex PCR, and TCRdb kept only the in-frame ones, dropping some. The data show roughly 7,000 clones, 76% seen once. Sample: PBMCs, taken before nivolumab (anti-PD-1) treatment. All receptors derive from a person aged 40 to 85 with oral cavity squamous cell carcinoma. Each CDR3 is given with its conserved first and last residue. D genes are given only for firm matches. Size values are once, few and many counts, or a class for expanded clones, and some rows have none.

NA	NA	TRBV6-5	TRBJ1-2	TGTGCCACCCTGACTCAGGGTGCCTATGGCTACACCTTC	CATLTQGAYGYTF
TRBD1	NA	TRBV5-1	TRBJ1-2	TGCGCCAGCAGCTCACGGACAGGGGTGGGATATGGCTACACCTTC	CASSSRTGVGYGYTF
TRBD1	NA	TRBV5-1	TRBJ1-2	TGCGCCAGCAAGTCTTGGCAGGGGGTGGTTGGCTACACCTTC	CASKSWQGVVGYTF
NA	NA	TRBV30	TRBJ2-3	TGTGCCTGGAGTGTAAGCACAGATACGCAGTATTTT	CAWSVSTDTQYF
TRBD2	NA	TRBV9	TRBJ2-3	TGTGCCAGCAGCTCCACAGGACTAGCCCGCACAGATACGCAGTATTTT	CASSSTGLARTDTQYF
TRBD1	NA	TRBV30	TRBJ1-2	TGTGCCTGGAGGACAGGGTTTAACTATGGCTACACCTTC	CAWRTGFNYGYTF
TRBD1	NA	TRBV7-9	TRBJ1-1	TGTGCCAGCAGCCACCGACAGGGGGCGTTGGACACTGAAGCTTTCTTT	CASSHRQGALDTEAFF
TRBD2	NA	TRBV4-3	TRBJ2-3	TGCGCCAGCAGCCAAATATACCGGGAAAGCGGGGGGAGAGTCACAGATACGCAGTATTTT	CASSQIYRESGGRVTDTQYF
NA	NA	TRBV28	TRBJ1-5	TGTGCCAGCAGTTTATCGGGGAAACGCAATCAGCCCCAGCATTTT	CASSLSGKRNQPQHF
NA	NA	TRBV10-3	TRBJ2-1	TGTGCCATCAGCCCGGGCCAACCCTACAATGAGCAGTTCTTC	CAISPGQPYNEQFF
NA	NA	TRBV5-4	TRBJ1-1	TGTGCCAGCAAAACTATGGGGGCGAACACTGAAGCTTTCTTT	CASKTMGANTEAFF
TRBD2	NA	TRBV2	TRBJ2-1	TGTGCCAGCAGCCACGGCGGGGGGGTGAATGAGCAGTTCTTC	CASSHGGGVNEQFF
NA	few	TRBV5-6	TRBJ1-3	TGTGCCAGCAGCTTCCCTGGAAACACCATATATTTT	CASSFPGNTIYF